These 16 T cell receptor beta chains share one sample of origin, sequenced in a study of response to subunit inactivated influenza vaccine (dated by TCRdb to the late 2010s). The library was produced with RT-PCR. Sequenced using an Illumina HiSeq 2500. Through fastp at Q25 and MiXCR, TCRdb rebuilt clones from the public reads, retaining in-frame beta chains. A single entry per CDR3 protein holds the most common genes and DNA from its merged rows. The sample records 450,000 to 550,000 distinct CDR3 sequences, 25% of which are singletons. The ten largest account for approximately 2% of the sample. This specimen was CD4+ T cells sorted from PBMCs, taken more than 4 days after vaccination. These receptors were collected from a man aged 45-65 years who received an inactivated influenza vaccine. Donor details come from another sample of the same person, matched by shared clones.

The J gene is TRBJ2-5, the V gene TRBV20-1, with a tentative D call TRBD1 (6 bases). Germline CDR1 reads DFQATT; CDR2 reads SNEGSKA (reference sequence). The CDR3 is 13 amino acids. The ends were cut back, 1 base at V and 5 bases at J, with 11 bases in the middle. The CDR3 coding sequence is TGCAGTGCTAGAGGCAGGGGCGGCGAGACCCAGTACTTC. It translates to CSARGRGGETQYF.

The count of this clonotype is one. The gene calls are TRBV10-3 and TRBJ2-7; D unclear. CDR3 length: 14 residues. Trimming took off 0 bases at V and 6 bases at J, with 12 bases between the two ends. From germline, CDR1 is ENHRY and CDR2 SYGVKD. CDR3 sequence (DNA): TGTGCCATCAGTGAGTCCTCGGGCAGAACCGAGCAGTACTTC. This codes for CAISESSGRTEQYF.

This clonotype was seen at least ten times. The rearrangement uses TRBV20-1 and TRBJ2-3; no firm D call. CDR3 length: 13 residues. Deletions cut 4 bases from V and 5 bases from J, with 13 bases between. Germline lookup yields CDR1 DFQATT and CDR2 SNEGSKA (reference sequence). CDR3 DNA: TGCAGTGCTAATCCGGCCCTCGGAGATACGCAGTATTTT. Protein product: CSANPALGDTQYF.

This clonotype was picked up many times. Written as DNA, the CDR3 is TGTGCCAGCAGCTATTATACTCGAGATACGCAGTATTTT. Encoded protein: CASSYYTRDTQYF. The V gene is TRBV7-2, the J gene TRBJ2-3, with no clear D. CDR1 is SGHTA and CDR2 is FQGNSA in the germline V gene. This CDR3 is 13 amino acids long. Trimming took 4 bases from V and 5 from J, leaving 10 bases between them.

This clonotype was counted between two and nine times. This rearrangement joins TRBV12-3 or TRBV12-4 to TRBJ2-3; 8 positions match TRBD1. There are 14 residues in the CDR3. Germline trimming cut 7 bases from V and 3 bases from J; bases unmatched to any gene: 6. Here the CDR3 DNA reads TGTGCCAGCAAACGGACAGGGAGGACAGATACGCAGTATTTT. Its protein product is CASKRTGRTDTQYF.

This clonotype was picked up a small number of times. The gene calls are TRBV29-1 and TRBJ2-1; D gene unclear. Germline V CDR1 and CDR2: SQVTM, ANQGSEA. V was cut by 4 bases and J by 4 bases, with 8 bases left in between. The CDR3 runs 12 residues. The CDR3 bases are TGCAGCGTTGGGGCGCAGTACAATGAGCAGTTCTTC. This encodes CSVGAQYNEQFF.

The CDR3 DNA sequence: TGTGCCAGCAGTTTCTGGTGGGGTGAGCAGTTCTTC. Amino acids: CASSFWWGEQFF. The chain is built from TRBV6-2 or TRBV6-3 and TRBJ2-1; D uncertain. Germline loops: CDR1 MNHEY, CDR2 SVGEGT. The CDR3 runs 12 residues. Trimming stripped 4 bases from V and 9 bases from J, with 10 bases between.

V gene TRBV28 combines with J gene TRBJ1-5, with D unresolved. The V gene lost 8 bases and the J gene lost 3 bases, with 11 bases spanning the gap. The CDR3 length is 13 residues. Germline V gene data show CDR1 as MDHEN and CDR2 as SYDVKM. CDR3 in DNA: TGTGCCAGCTCCAAGCCCTACAATCAGCCCCAGCATTTT. It codes for CASSKPYNQPQHF.

The V and J genes are TRBV29-1 and TRBJ1-2, with TRBD1 matching over 9 bases. The CDR3 extends over 13 amino acids. V lost 2 bases, J lost 10 bases, and 8 bases stayed unmatched. Germline assignment: CDR1 SQVTM and CDR2 ANQGSEA. The DNA of the CDR3 is TGCAGCGTTGAAAGCGGGACAGGGATTGACTACACCTTC. Amino acids: CSVESGTGIDYTF.

The table lists this clonotype with a few counts. V is TRBV7-2 and J is TRBJ2-1; D might be TRBD2 (5 bases). The CDR3 totals 15 residues. Trimming removed 1 base at V and 4 bases at J, with 11 bases between. Germline V gene data show CDR1 as SGHTA and CDR2 as FQGNSA. The DNA of the CDR3 is TGTGCCAGCAGCTTAGTCGGGAATAGATACAATGAGCAGTTCTTC. Translation: CASSLVGNRYNEQFF.

There are a few counts of this clonotype. This sequence joins TRBV7-9 and TRBJ2-3; 7 bases fit TRBD1. CDR1 is SEHNR and CDR2 is FQNEAQ in the germline V gene (reference sequence). V was clipped by 3 bases and J by 6 bases; unmatched bases: 3. CDR3 length: 13 amino acids. The CDR3 sequence: CASSLTGFDTQYF. The CDR3 DNA reads TGTGCCAGCAGCTTGACAGGGTTCGATACGCAGTATTTT.

This clonotype showed up just once. The chain employs TRBV13 and TRBJ1-6, with D maybe TRBD1 (6 bases). In germline, CDR1 is PRHDT, CDR2 FYEKMQ (reference sequence). Trimming left V 1 base short and J 9 bases short, with 22 bases between. The CDR3 has 18 amino acids. CDR3 DNA: TGTGCCAGCAGCTTAGCCGCCTCCGGGGGCGGTTGGGGTTCACCCCTCCACTTT. Protein: CASSLAASGGGWGSPLHF.

This clonotype was picked up one time. The genes are TRBV28 and TRBJ2-5, with 7 bases that match TRBD1. With 5 bases clipped from V and 5 bases from J, the junction kept 11 bases outside the gene matches. CDR1 and CDR2 (germline): MDHEN, SYDVKM. There are 15 residues in the CDR3. The DNA for the CDR3 is TGTGCCAGCAGTCTACGACAGGGAAGTGGGGAGACCCAGTACTTC. Protein: CASSLRQGSGETQYF. Filled out from reference TRBV28 and TRBJ2-5, the complete variable domain reads DVKVTQSSRYLVKRTGEKVFLECVQDMDHENMFWYRQDPGLGLRLIYFSYDVKMKEKGDIPEGYSVSREKKERFSLILESASTNQTSMYLCASSLRQGSGETQYFGPGTRLLVL.

This clonotype was found a few times. The rearrangement uses TRBV15 and TRBJ1-2, with D perhaps matching TRBD1 (6 bases). Germline V gene lookup returns CDR1 LNHNV and CDR2 YYDKDF (reference sequence). This CDR3 contains 13 residues. The V end was cut by 5 bases, the J end by 8 bases, with 15 bases between. The CDR3 is CATSAEAGVGYTF. The CDR3 DNA is TGTGCCACCAGCGCCGAGGCAGGGGTCGGCTACACCTTC. The full variable domain, its missing parts supplied by reference TRBV15 and TRBJ1-2, is DAMVIQNPRYQVTQFGKPVTLSCSQTLNHNVMYWYQQKSSQAPKLLFHYYDKDFNNEADTPDNFQSRRPNTSFCFLDIRSPGLGDTAMYLCATSAEAGVGYTFGSGTRLTVV.

This chain uses TRBV11-2 with TRBJ2-5; no clear D gene. The germline CDR1 and CDR2 sequences are SGHAT and FQNNGV. With 1 base removed from V and 2 bases from J, the gap between germline ends came to 11 bases. This CDR3 has 15 residues. This chain's CDR3 is CASSLGYTPQETQYF. In nucleotides, the CDR3 is TGTGCCAGCAGCTTAGGTTACACACCTCAAGAGACCCAGTACTTC.

The V call is TRBV6-2 or TRBV6-3, the J call TRBJ2-1; D uncertain. The CDR3 sequence is 14 residues long. Trimming took off 3 bases at V and 8 bases at J, with 14 bases between the two ends. Looked up from germline, CDR1 is MNHEY and CDR2 is SVGEGT. CDR3 nucleotides: TGTGCCAGCAGTTATTCCGGGCCTGGCGATGAGCAGTTCTTC. This codes for CASSYSGPGDEQFF.